At least ten counts were recorded for the clone carrying this T cell receptor beta chain. The source of the sample is a study of T-cell reconstitution after alpha-beta-depleted transplantation in children. Trimming pared 5 bases from V and 0 bases from J, leaving 7 bases between. Germline assignment: CDR1 SQVTM and CDR2 ANQGSEA. CDR3 size: 12 residues. A TCRbeta library incorporating unique molecular identifiers was prepared. TCRdb recomputed calls from the PCR reads with MiXCR, one row per CDR3 protein. The repertoire consists of about 610,000 distinct CDR3 sequences, with roughly a tenth occurring once and the leading ten covering 4%.

This sequence originates from a human donor who donated a stem cell graft to a child with acute myeloid leukemia. This specimen consisted of PBMCs from the stem cell graft donor, obtained from the stem cell graft. V and J are TRBV29-1 and TRBJ1-1, with unresolved D. For the CDR3, the DNA is TGCAGCGTTCAGAGTTTGAACACTGAAGCTTTCTTT. Its protein product is CSVQSLNTEAFF.